This T cell receptor beta chain is from a study of blood T cell repertoires in COVID-19. This clone appeared a single time. Repertoires were generated with immunoSEQ multiplex PCR, while TCRdb's copy carries only in-frame clones and drops some. In the table there are 120,000 to 150,000 clones, 75% to 90% of which are singletons. The sequence was collected from a woman over 75 with acute or convalescent COVID-19. Material: peripheral blood.

Written as DNA, the CDR3 is TGCGCCAGCAGCTTGGCCGGCGGGGGGGCCAATGGCGGGGAGCTGTTTTTT. It codes for CASSLAGGGANGGELFF. V and J are TRBV5-1 and TRBJ2-2; 9 bases fit TRBD2. The CDR3 length is 17 residues. J lost 7 bases, V lost 0 bases, and 10 bases had no gene match. CDR1 is SGHRS, CDR2 YFSETQ, per germline.